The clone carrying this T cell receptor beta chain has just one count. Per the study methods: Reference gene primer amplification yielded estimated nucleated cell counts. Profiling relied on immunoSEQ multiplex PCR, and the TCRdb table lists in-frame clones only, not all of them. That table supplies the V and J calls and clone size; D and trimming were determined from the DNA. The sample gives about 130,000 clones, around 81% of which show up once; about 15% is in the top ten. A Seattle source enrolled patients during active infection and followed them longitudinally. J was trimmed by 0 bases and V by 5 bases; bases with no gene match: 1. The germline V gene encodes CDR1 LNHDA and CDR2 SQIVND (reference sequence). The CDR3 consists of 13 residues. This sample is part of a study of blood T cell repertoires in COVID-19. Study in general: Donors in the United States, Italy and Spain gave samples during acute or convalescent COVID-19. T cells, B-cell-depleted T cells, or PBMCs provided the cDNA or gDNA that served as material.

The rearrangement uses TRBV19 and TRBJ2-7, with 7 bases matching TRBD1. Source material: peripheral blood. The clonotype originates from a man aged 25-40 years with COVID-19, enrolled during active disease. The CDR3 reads CASSPGGSYEQYF. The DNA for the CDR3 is TGTGCCAGTAGTCCAGGGGGCTCCTACGAGCAGTACTTC.